Listed below are T cell receptor beta chains from one sample, sequenced in a study of beta chain features in type 1 diabetes. TCRdb keeps only in-frame clones here, not all; method: immunoSEQ multiplex PCR. The sample yields around 140,000 clones, 8% to 13% seen once. Sequencing was performed on naive CD4+ T cells from blood. All receptors come from a man aged 18 to 30 in good health. CDR3s include the opening cysteine and the closing phenylalanine or tryptophan.

V,CDR3
TRBV6-5,CASRGQGSNTIYF
TRBV7-9,CASSFSGTGGEKLFF
TRBV18,CASSPPSRGSGEQYF
TRBV6-5,CASSYQGLELGVTQYF
TRBV11-2,CASSAPTGFNTGELFF
TRBV7-2,CASSIIQGPYNEQFF
TRBV14,CASSQERTAPYEQYF
TRBV11-2,CASSLGQGGTDTQYF
TRBV5-4,CASSPRPSGGAGANVLTF
TRBV6-5,CASSYKDRAYEQYF
TRBV6-5,CASSYSGGTYNEQFF
TRBV7-9,CASSFDSERPYEQYF
TRBV6-5,CASSPGRTISPLHF
TRBV28,CASSPPVTGELFF
TRBV5-8,CASSPSTGGNQPQHF
TRBV9,CASSVGAGAYNEQFF
TRBV9,CASSAEGRQGAGEQYF
TRBV23-1,CASSQPGQATGSGYTF
TRBV5-6,CASNRDETQYF
TRBV18,CASSPDRQIHNEQFF
TRBV5-1,CASSLAVTGYGYTF
TRBV25-1,CASSEAGGRETQYF
TRBV7-9,CASSLFPQGRFQETQYF
TRBV7-2,CASSLTSEETQYF
TRBV9,CASSLTSRVSTDTQYF
TRBV7-8,CASSLPVRALYNEQFF
TRBV19,CASSTGGMLSTDTQYF